The clone carrying this T cell receptor (beta chain) has ten or more counts. These data come from a study of T cells in Graves' hyperthyroidism and ophthalmopathy. Lactation, pregnancy, other autoimmune disease or uncontrolled infection excluded patients. The length of the CDR3 is 13 residues. Trimming removed 4 bases from V and 9 bases from J; junction bases left unmatched: 8. Looked up from germline, CDR1 is SGDLS and CDR2 is YYNGEE. RNA transcripts provided the source from which TCR beta CDR3 regions were amplified. The HTBI set primed first-round TCR CDR3 RT-PCR. One entry per CDR3 protein results from TCRdb running MiXCR on the multiplex PCR reads. The data hold around 520,000 distinct CDR3 sequences, with 13% to 15% observed a single time.

The rearrangement links TRBV9 to TRBJ1-1; 8 bases fit TRBD1. Sample: blood. The clonotype originates from a middle-aged woman with Graves' hyperthyroidism. CDR3 loop: CASSPWGTGKAFF. The CDR3 region has the DNA TGTGCCAGCAGCCCCTGGGGGACAGGAAAAGCTTTCTTT.